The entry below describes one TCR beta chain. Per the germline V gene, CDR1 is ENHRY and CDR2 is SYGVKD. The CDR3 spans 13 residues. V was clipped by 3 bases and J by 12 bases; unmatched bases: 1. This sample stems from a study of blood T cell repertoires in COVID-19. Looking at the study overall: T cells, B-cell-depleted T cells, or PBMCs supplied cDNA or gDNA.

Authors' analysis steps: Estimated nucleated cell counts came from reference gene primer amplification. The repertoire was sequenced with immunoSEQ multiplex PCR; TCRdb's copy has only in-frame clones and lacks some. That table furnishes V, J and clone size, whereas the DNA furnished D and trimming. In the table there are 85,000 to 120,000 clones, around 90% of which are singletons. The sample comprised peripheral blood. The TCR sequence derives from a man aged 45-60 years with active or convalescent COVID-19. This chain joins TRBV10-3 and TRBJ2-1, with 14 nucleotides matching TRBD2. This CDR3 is CAISDGTSGGQFF. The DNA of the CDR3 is TGTGCCATCAGTGACGGGACTAGCGGGGGGCAGTTCTTC.